Shown below are 32 T cell receptor beta chains from a single sample sequenced in a study of cytomegalovirus exposure and HLA in healthy donors. Use of 60 Vbeta and 13 Jbeta primers characterized the PCR. Some clones are missing from TCRdb's copy, which holds only in-frame ones; the method was immunoSEQ multiplex PCR. The sample includes some 120,000 clones. The sample taken for sequencing was PBMCs. These receptors originate from a woman aged 55-69 years in good health and CMV-seronegative.

The V call is TRBV6-6, the J call TRBJ2-1; 8 nucleotides match TRBD2. With 2 bases clipped from V and 4 bases from J, the junction kept 7 bases outside the gene matches. In germline, CDR1 is MNHNY, CDR2 SVGAGI (reference sequence). The CDR3 is made up of 16 amino acids. This chain's CDR3 is CASSYTPGLEYNEQFF. The DNA of the CDR3 is TGTGCCAGCAGTTACACACCGGGACTAGAGTACAATGAGCAGTTCTTC.

The J gene is TRBJ1-2, the V gene TRBV13, with TRBD1 matching 8 bases. The germline V gene has CDR1 PRHDT and CDR2 FYEKMQ (reference sequence). Unmatched junction bases numbered 14, after V lost 1 base and J lost 4 bases. CDR3 length: 18 residues. CDR3 coding DNA: TGTGCCAGCAGCTTAGTCCGGAAAGGATCTGACAGGGGCTATGGCTACACCTTC. Translating it yields CASSLVRKGSDRGYGYTF.

The V and J genes are TRBV9 and TRBJ1-2; a weak D match, TRBD1 (6 bases). Trimming cost V 7 bases and J 7 bases, with 17 bases left between them. Germline V gives CDR1 SGDLS, CDR2 YYNGEE. The CDR3 loop spans 13 amino acids. CDR3 sequence (DNA): TGTGCCAGCGTCGGGGGGCTTGTTGGTGGCTACACCTTC. Its protein is CASVGGLVGGYTF.

The rearrangement joins TRBV7-6 to TRBJ2-2, with 7 positions matching TRBD2. The germline V gene has CDR1 SGHVS and CDR2 FNYEAQ. J lost 5 bases, V lost 0 bases, and 6 bases had no gene match. The CDR3 covers 16 residues. CDR3 region: CASSLAGGSGTGELFF. The CDR3 DNA reads as TGTGCCAGCAGCTTAGCTGGCGGGAGCGGGACCGGGGAGCTGTTTTTT.

This chain uses TRBV5-8 with TRBJ2-1; perhaps TRBD2 as D (7 bases). Trimming cost V 3 bases and J 5 bases, with 9 bases left between them. CDR1 is SGHTS, CDR2 YDEGEE, per germline. The CDR3 consists of 13 residues. The CDR3, as DNA: TGTGCCAGCAGCTGGGGGGGCGACAATGAGCAGTTCTTC. Protein sequence: CASSWGGDNEQFF.

V is TRBV11-2 and J is TRBJ2-1; TRBD2 aligns across 11 bases. The CDR3 runs 15 residues. Germline CDR1 reads SGHAT; CDR2 reads FQNNGV. Germline trimming cut 3 bases from V and 9 bases from J; bases unmatched to any gene: 7. The CDR3 nucleotides read TGTGCCAGCAGCTTCGGACTAGCGGGTAGGGGTGAGCAGTTCTTC. Translated: CASSFGLAGRGEQFF.

The DNA of the CDR3 is TGTGCCAGCTCACGGCTGACAGATACGCAGTATTTT. Protein: CASSRLTDTQYF. The chain links TRBV18 to TRBJ2-3; D not resolved. Germline V lookup: CDR1 KGHSH, CDR2 LQKENI. V lost 4 bases, J lost 3 bases, and 5 bases lay in between. This CDR3 has 12 amino acids.

This chain links TRBV9 with TRBJ2-3, with 9 bases that match TRBD2. Germline CDR1 reads SGDLS; CDR2 reads YYNGEE. After removal of 4 bases from V and 5 bases from J, the junction contained 11 bases not matched to a gene. The CDR3 loop spans 16 amino acids. The CDR3: CASSYLGGGAGDTQYF. As DNA, the CDR3 is TGTGCCAGCAGCTATCTGGGCGGGGGGGCCGGAGATACGCAGTATTTT.

The CDR3 here is CASSPDGVNQPQHF. CDR3 nucleotides: TGTGCCAGCTCACCGGACGGGGTAAATCAGCCCCAGCATTTT. This chain connects TRBV18 to TRBJ1-5; D is uncertain. The V end was cut by 3 bases, the J end by 4 bases, with 10 bases between. The germline gives CDR1 KGHSH, CDR2 LQKENI. The CDR3 is made up of 14 amino acids.

The J gene is TRBJ2-7, the V gene TRBV28, with 10 bases lining up with TRBD1. Trimming cost V 2 bases and J 5 bases; bases outside gene matches: 9. Germline-derived CDR1 and CDR2 are MDHEN and SYDVKM. The CDR3 is 16 amino acids. This CDR3 reads CASSLSPGQGNHEQYF. The DNA of the CDR3 is TGTGCCAGCAGTTTAAGTCCGGGACAGGGGAACCACGAGCAGTACTTC.

The V gene is TRBV4-1, the J gene TRBJ2-7; 13 bases match TRBD2. Germline values: CDR1 MGHRA, CDR2 YSYEKL. This CDR3 is 16 amino acids long. The V gene end was trimmed by 6 bases and the J gene end by 4 bases; junction bases not matched to a gene: 9. CDR3 sequence: CASRLNSLAGGYEQYF. CDR3 bases: TGCGCCAGCAGACTCAACTCACTAGCGGGAGGGTACGAGCAGTACTTC.

The chain has TRBV19 and TRBJ1-1; D uncertain. Germline-derived CDR1 and CDR2 are LNHDA and SQIVND (reference sequence). The CDR3 totals 13 residues. Between the trimmed V and J ends, which lost 1 base and 10 bases, there was a span of 13 bases. DNA for the CDR3: TGTGCCAGTAGTATAGGAGGGAGGGCTAGAGCTTTCTTT. Protein product: CASSIGGRARAFF.

The J gene is TRBJ2-5, the V gene TRBV6-5; 7 positions agree with TRBD1. Looked up from germline, CDR1 is MNHEY and CDR2 is SVGAGI. V trimming: 8 bases; J trimming: 5 bases; junction bases outside the gene matches: 11. The CDR3 has 14 residues. CDR3 in amino acids: CASSLARGRETQYF. CDR3 in DNA: TGTGCCAGCTCTTTGGCTAGGGGGCGGGAGACCCAGTACTTC.

CDR3 bases: TGTGCCAGCATGGGAACAGGGGGCCACTCTGGAAACACCATATATTTT. Protein sequence: CASMGTGGHSGNTIYF. The V gene is TRBV25-1, the J gene TRBJ1-3; TRBD1 matches 9 bases. Germline V gives CDR1 MGHDK, CDR2 SYGVNS. The J segment lost 0 bases and the V segment lost 7 bases, leaving 7 bases of the junction unmatched. This CDR3 has 16 residues.

V usage is TRBV6-1 and J usage is TRBJ1-1; D gene ambiguous. The CDR3 has 15 amino acids. Per the germline V gene, CDR1 is MNHNS and CDR2 is SASEGT. The V end was cut by 6 bases, the J end by 3 bases, with 17 bases between. CDR3 bases: TGTGCCAGCAGAGTCCCTTGGACTCCCGACACTGAAGCTTTCTTT. Residues: CASRVPWTPDTEAFF.

The V and J genes are TRBV27 and TRBJ1-1, with unresolved D. This CDR3 comprises 14 residues. The germline gives CDR1 MNHEY, CDR2 SMNVEV (reference sequence). Between the trimmed V and J ends, which lost 3 bases and 1 base, there was a span of 9 bases. The CDR3 DNA reads as TGTGCCAGCAGTTTGAGGGCTCGGAACACTGAAGCTTTCTTT. Residues: CASSLRARNTEAFF.

The chain recombines TRBV7-2 with TRBJ1-5, with TRBD1 as a possible D gene (5 bases). Deletions cut 1 base from V and 7 bases from J, with 8 bases between. The CDR3 runs to 13 residues. Germline V CDR1 and CDR2: SGHTA, FQGNSA. Here the CDR3 reads CASSLGGRQPQHF. For the CDR3, the DNA is TGTGCCAGCAGCTTAGGGGGGAGGCAGCCCCAGCATTTT.

This sequence joins TRBV5-1 and TRBJ1-2, with D possibly matching TRBD1 (6 bases). Trimming shortened V by 0 bases and J by 3 bases, and 9 bases separated the two germline ends. Germline CDR1 reads SGHRS; CDR2 reads YFSETQ. The CDR3 covers 14 residues. The CDR3 is CASSLAGHDYGYTF. In DNA, the CDR3 is TGCGCCAGCAGCTTGGCGGGACACGACTATGGCTACACCTTC.

The chain carries TRBV7-9 and TRBJ1-4; 8 nucleotides line up with TRBD1. Unmatched junction bases numbered 4, after V lost 5 bases and J lost 5 bases. The germline V gene has CDR1 SEHNR and CDR2 FQNEAQ (reference sequence). The CDR3 contains 14 residues. The CDR3 spells CASSVTGGNEKLFF. DNA of the CDR3: TGTGCCAGCAGCGTAACAGGGGGGAATGAAAAACTGTTTTTT. The full variable domain, rest sourced from reference TRBV7-9 and TRBJ1-4, is DTGVSQNPRHKITKRGQNVTFRCDPISEHNRLYWYRQTLGQGPEFLTYFQNEAQLEKSRLLSDRFSAERPKGSFSTLEIQRTEQGDSAMYLCASSVTGGNEKLFFGSGTQLSVL.

V gene TRBV25-1 combines with J gene TRBJ1-6; D is possibly TRBD1 (6 bases). Trimming left V 6 bases short and J 5 bases short, with 14 bases between. In germline, CDR1 is MGHDK, CDR2 SYGVNS. This CDR3 contains 15 residues. The CDR3 reads CASSVYGQNNSPLHF. The CDR3 region has the DNA TGTGCCAGCAGCGTATACGGACAGAATAATTCACCCCTCCACTTT.

The chain recombines TRBV18 with TRBJ1-5, with 9 positions matching TRBD1. The CDR3 runs to 14 residues. Germline-derived CDR1 and CDR2 are KGHSH and LQKENI. The trim removed 2 bases at V and 7 bases at J, leaving 3 bases unmatched. DNA of the CDR3: TGTGCCAGCTCACCAGAGGACAGGGGCCAGCCCCAGCATTTT. Protein: CASSPEDRGQPQHF.

V is TRBV11-2 and J is TRBJ1-1; 7 bases align to TRBD1. J gave up 6 bases and V 7 bases, and 17 bases lay outside the gene matches. Germline CDR1 reads SGHAT; CDR2 reads FQNNGV. This CDR3 comprises 16 residues. The CDR3 DNA follows: TGTGCCAGCACCGACCACCCGGGACAGCTTGGGGCTGAAGCTTTCTTT. Protein: CASTDHPGQLGAEAFF.

The chain recombines TRBV6-5 with TRBJ2-7; 9 bases match TRBD1. The germline V gene encodes CDR1 MNHEY and CDR2 SVGAGI. This CDR3 has 15 amino acids. V was clipped by 4 bases and J by 3 bases; unmatched bases: 7. This chain's CDR3 is CASSSPDRGSYEQYF. CDR3 coding DNA: TGTGCCAGCAGTTCCCCGGACAGGGGAAGCTACGAGCAGTACTTC.

The chain employs TRBV5-4 and TRBJ1-1, with 7 bases fitting TRBD1. Germline CDR1 SGHNT, CDR2 YYREEE (reference sequence). This CDR3 region has 14 residues. The ends lost 1 base at V and 1 base at J; junction bases unmatched: 1. For the CDR3, the DNA is TGTGCCAGCAGCTTGACAGGGGCGAACACTGAAGCTTTCTTT. Residues: CASSLTGANTEAFF.

Comment on this clone: Other DNA sequences in the sample encode the same CDR3. The chain couples TRBV11-3 to TRBJ2-3; 15 nucleotides align to TRBD2. Germline V gives CDR1 SGHNT, CDR2 YENEEA. This CDR3 is 16 amino acids long. With 5 bases clipped from V and 3 bases from J, the junction kept 3 bases outside the gene matches. In DNA form, the CDR3 reads TGTGCCAGCAGCCCGGGACTAGCGGGAGGTACAGATACGCAGTATTTT. Its translation: CASSPGLAGGTDTQYF.

The chain employs TRBV5-8 and TRBJ1-6, with 8 positions matching TRBD1. The CDR3 is 16 amino acids. With 7 bases clipped from V and 1 base from J, the junction kept 7 bases outside the gene matches. CDR1 is SGHTS, CDR2 YDEGEE, per germline. In DNA form, the CDR3 reads TGTGCCAGCGGCTACAGGGGGAAGTCCTATAATTCACCCCTCCACTTT. Translating gives CASGYRGKSYNSPLHF. The full variable domain, its missing parts supplied by reference TRBV5-8 and TRBJ1-6, is EAGVTQSPTHLIKTRGQQATLRCSPISGHTSVYWYQQALGLGLQFLLWYDEGEERNRGNFPPRFSGRQFPNYSSELNVNALELEDSALYLCASGYRGKSYNSPLHFGNGTRLTVT.

This sequence joins TRBV19 and TRBJ2-7; no clear D gene. The V and J ends lost 3 bases and 1 base respectively, with 16 bases between them. This CDR3 comprises 16 residues. Germline values: CDR1 LNHDA, CDR2 SQIVND (reference sequence). The CDR3 sequence: CASSISSGAESYEQYF. CDR3 in DNA: TGTGCCAGTAGTATCAGTTCTGGAGCAGAGTCCTACGAGCAGTACTTC.

The CDR3 is CSASWGAEAFF. CDR3 sequence (DNA): TGCAGTGCTAGTTGGGGGGCTGAAGCTTTCTTT. The chain is built from TRBV20-1 and TRBJ1-1; maybe TRBD1 (5 bases). CDR1 is DFQATT, CDR2 SNEGSKA, per germline (reference sequence). This CDR3 spans 11 amino acids. Trimming cost V 3 bases and J 6 bases, with 8 bases left between them.

The chain couples TRBV28 to TRBJ2-7; D call uncertain. Trimming removed 2 bases at V and 3 bases at J, with 8 bases between. This CDR3 spans 13 amino acids. Germline V gene data show CDR1 as MDHEN and CDR2 as SYDVKM. CDR3 DNA: TGTGCCAGCAGTTTAGGGCATAACTACGAGCAGTACTTC. Protein product: CASSLGHNYEQYF.

The J gene is TRBJ1-1, the V gene TRBV4-1, with D possibly being TRBD1 (5 bases). The CDR3 runs 17 residues. Trimming took off 0 bases at V and 1 base at J, with 15 bases between the two ends. The germline CDR1 and CDR2 sequences are MGHRA and YSYEKL. The CDR3 protein is CASSQDQGSGPNTEAFF. CDR3 coding DNA: TGCGCCAGCAGCCAAGATCAAGGGTCAGGGCCGAACACTGAAGCTTTCTTT.

The chain employs TRBV14 and TRBJ1-4; no reliable D call. The germline CDR1 and CDR2 sequences are SGHDN and FVKESK. V lost 1 base and J lost 9, with 12 bases in between. The CDR3 extends over 14 amino acids. The CDR3 protein is CASSQAVAGKKLFF. The DNA of the CDR3 is TGTGCCAGCAGCCAAGCGGTCGCGGGAAAAAAACTGTTTTTT.

The CDR3 region is CASIPRVGINEKLFF. The CDR3 DNA reads as TGTGCCAGTATCCCGCGGGTAGGCATAAATGAAAAACTGTTTTTT. The chain employs TRBV19 and TRBJ1-4; D call uncertain. Germline loops: CDR1 LNHDA, CDR2 SQIVND (reference sequence). CDR3 length: 15 residues. Deletions cut 7 bases from V and 5 bases from J, with 17 bases between.